This T cell receptor (beta chain) was profiled in a study of CD8 T cells in ankylosing spondylitis. Whole-study results and caveats: Past studies reported some motif variants in reactive arthritis synovial fluid and blood. Reportedly, matched ankylosing spondylitis synovial fluid was significantly enriched for disease-linked clones. The study identified a TCR beta motif of roughly eight highly homologous variants that appeared characteristic of ankylosing spondylitis blood.

This clonotype was seen repeatedly, ten times or more. The antigen is not known. TCRdb ran MiXCR on the 5' RACE reads and lists one entry per CDR3 protein. This sample has approximately 140,000 distinct CDR3 sequences, with roughly 44% found just once. The sequenced sample consisted of synovial fluid, either unsorted or a sorted T cell fraction (not recorded which). This TCR was sampled from a male donor with ankylosing spondylitis.

Here the CDR3 reads CAISEPGEAYEQYF. The DNA of the CDR3 is TGTGCCATCAGTGAGCCAGGGGAAGCCTACGAGCAGTACTTC. V is TRBV10-3 and J is TRBJ2-7, with D tentatively TRBD1 (6 bases). Germline V gene sequence: CDR1 ENHRY, CDR2 SYGVKD. CDR3 length: 14 residues. The germline V and J ends were trimmed by 2 bases and 2 bases, with 10 bases remaining between them.